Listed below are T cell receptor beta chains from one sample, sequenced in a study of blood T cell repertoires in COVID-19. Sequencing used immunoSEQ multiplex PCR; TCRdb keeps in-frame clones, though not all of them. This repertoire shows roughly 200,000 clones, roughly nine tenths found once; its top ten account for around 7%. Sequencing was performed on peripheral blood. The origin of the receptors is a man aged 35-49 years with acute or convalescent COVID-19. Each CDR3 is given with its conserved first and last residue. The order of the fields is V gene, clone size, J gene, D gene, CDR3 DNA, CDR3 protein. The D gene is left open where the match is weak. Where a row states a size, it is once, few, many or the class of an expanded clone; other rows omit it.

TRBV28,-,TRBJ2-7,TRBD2,TGTGCCAGCAGGCCGGGAGGGGGGACCTACGAGCAGTACTTC,CASRPGGGTYEQYF
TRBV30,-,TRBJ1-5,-,TGTGCCTGGAGTGACAGTAGCAATCAGCCCCAGCATTTT,CAWSDSSNQPQHF
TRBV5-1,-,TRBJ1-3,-,TGCGCCAGCAGCTTGGATGGGACACCCTCTGGAAACACCATATATTTT,CASSLDGTPSGNTIYF
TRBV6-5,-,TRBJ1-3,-,TGTGCCAGCAGCCAGGATTATTACTCTGGAAACACCATATATTTT,CASSQDYYSGNTIYF
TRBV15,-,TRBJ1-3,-,TGTGCCACCAGCAGAGCAATAGGAACCGGGAGCTCTGGAAACACCATATATTTT,CATSRAIGTGSSGNTIYF
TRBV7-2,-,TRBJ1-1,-,TGTGCCAGCAGGACACCCCAACTTAGACAGAACACTGAAGCTTTCTTT,CASRTPQLRQNTEAFF
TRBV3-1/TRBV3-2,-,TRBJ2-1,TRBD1,TGTGCCAGCAGCCAAGATCGAACGGTGACAGGGGGCTACAATGAGCAGTTCTTC,CASSQDRTVTGGYNEQFF
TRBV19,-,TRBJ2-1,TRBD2,TGTGCCAGTAAAACTAGCGGGACGTTACATGAGCAGTTCTTC,CASKTSGTLHEQFF
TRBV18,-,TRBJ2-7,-,TGTGCCAGCTCACCAGGGGCCGATTACGAGCAGTACTTC,CASSPGADYEQYF
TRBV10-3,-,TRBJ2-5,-,TGTGCCATCAGCATCGGAGGGACAGAGACCCAGTACTTC,CAISIGGTETQYF
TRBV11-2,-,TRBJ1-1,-,TGTGCCAGCAGTTTCAGGGTGACTGAAGCTTTCTTT,CASSFRVTEAFF
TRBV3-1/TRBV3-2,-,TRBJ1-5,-,TGTGCCAGCAGCCCGGCCCAGGGAGGCGATCAGCCCCAGCATTTT,CASSPAQGGDQPQHF
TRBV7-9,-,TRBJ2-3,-,TGTGCCAGCAGCCCTACACAGGGCCGTGGCACAGATACGCAGTATTTT,CASSPTQGRGTDTQYF
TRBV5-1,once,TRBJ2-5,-,TGCGCCAGCACCCCGGGGGGCGGAGAGACCCAGTACTTC,CASTPGGGETQYF
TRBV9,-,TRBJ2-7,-,TGTGCCAGCAGCGTAGATGGATCTCAAGGCAGGGTCAAGTACTTC,CASSVDGSQGRVKYF
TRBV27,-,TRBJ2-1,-,TGTGCCAGCAGTTTAAGGAGGAACAGTCGTAATGAGCAGTTCTTC,CASSLRRNSRNEQFF
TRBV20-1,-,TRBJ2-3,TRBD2,TGCAGTGCTAGTGCGGGCGGGGGGTTCACAGATACGCAGTATTTT,CSASAGGGFTDTQYF
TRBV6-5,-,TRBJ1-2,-,TGTGCCAGCAGTTATATGAGACAAAGCTATGGCTACACCTTC,CASSYMRQSYGYTF
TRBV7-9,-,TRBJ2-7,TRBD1,TGTGCCAGCAGCTTAGCGGCAGGGGGCTACGAGCAGTACTTC,CASSLAAGGYEQYF
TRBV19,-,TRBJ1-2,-,TGTGCCAGTAGTATGAATGGAGTTAACTATGGCTACACCTTC,CASSMNGVNYGYTF
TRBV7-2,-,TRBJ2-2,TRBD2,TGTGCCAGCAGCCCGAGTCCGGGACTAGCGGCCGGGGAGCTGTTTTTT,CASSPSPGLAAGELFF
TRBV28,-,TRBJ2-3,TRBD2,TGTGCCAGCAGTTTAGGACCCCCCCTAGCGGGGGGAACAGATACGCAGTATTTT,CASSLGPPLAGGTDTQYF
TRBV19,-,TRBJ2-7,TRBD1,TGTGCCAGTAGTATAGTCCTACAGGGGGCTATCAGGTACGAGCAGTACTTC,CASSIVLQGAIRYEQYF
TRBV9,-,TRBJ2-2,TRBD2,TGTGCCAGCAGCGGCGGGACTAGGGTCACCGGGGAGCTGTTTTTT,CASSGGTRVTGELFF
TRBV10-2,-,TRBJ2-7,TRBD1,TGCGCCAGCAAACGGACAGGGCAAACAGAGAACGAGCAGTACTTC,CASKRTGQTENEQYF
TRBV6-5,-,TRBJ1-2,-,TGTGCCAGCAGCCTCGGTAGCTTTAACTATGGCTACACCTTC,CASSLGSFNYGYTF
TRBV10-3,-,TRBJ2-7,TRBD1,TGTGCCATCAGTGAACGGGACAGGGGCTACGAGCAGTACTTC,CAISERDRGYEQYF
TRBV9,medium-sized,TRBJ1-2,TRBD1,TGTGCCAGCAGCGTAAGTGAGAACAGGGGATTTGATGGCTACACCTTC,CASSVSENRGFDGYTF
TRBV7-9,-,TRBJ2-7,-,TGTGCCAGCAGCTGGACTGAGCTAGGCGAGCAGTACTTC,CASSWTELGEQYF
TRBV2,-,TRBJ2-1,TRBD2,TGTGCCAGCAGCGCCGGGACTAGCGGGGGAAATGAGCAGTTCTTC,CASSAGTSGGNEQFF
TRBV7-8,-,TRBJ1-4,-,TGTGCCAGCGCCGGTAGCTCCGTAACTAATGAAAAACTGTTTTTT,CASAGSSVTNEKLFF
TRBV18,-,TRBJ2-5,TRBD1,TGTGCCAGCGAACAGGGGAACCAAGAGACCCAGTACTTC,CASEQGNQETQYF
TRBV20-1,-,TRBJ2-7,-,TGCAGTGCTAGTGAAGGGGTCGAGAGGACCGAGCAGTACTTC,CSASEGVERTEQYF
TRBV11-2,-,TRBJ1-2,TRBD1,TGTGCCAGCAGCTTAGATCGGGGGACAGCTAACTATGGCTACACCTTC,CASSLDRGTANYGYTF
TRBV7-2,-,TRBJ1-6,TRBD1,TGTGCCAGCAGCGGCAGGGGGCCTCCGTTAGGTTCACCCCTCCACTTT,CASSGRGPPLGSPLHF
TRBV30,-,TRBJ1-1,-,TGTGCCTGGAATCGCCCGGGGGGGAGGGTATACACTGAAGCTTTCTTT,CAWNRPGGRVYTEAFF
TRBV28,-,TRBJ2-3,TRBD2,TGTGCCAGTAGCGGGGGGGCCCAAGATACGCAGTATTTT,CASSGGAQDTQYF
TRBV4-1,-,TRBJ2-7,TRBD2,TGCGCCAGCAGCCAAGGCGGGACTAGGGGCGAGCAGTACTTC,CASSQGGTRGEQYF
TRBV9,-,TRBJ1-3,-,TGTGCCAGCAGCGTAGCGTCAGGGATTCGCTCTGGAAACACCATATATTTT,CASSVASGIRSGNTIYF
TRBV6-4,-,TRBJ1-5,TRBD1,TGTGCCAGCAGTGACATTGTTAGGCGGGACAGGGGGGGTCTAGTTGCTCAGCCCCAGCATTTT,CASSDIVRRDRGGLVAQPQHF
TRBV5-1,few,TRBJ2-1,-,TGCGCCAGCGGTCCGGAAGGGGATGAGCAGTTCTTC,CASGPEGDEQFF
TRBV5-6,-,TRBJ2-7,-,TGTGCCAGCAGCTTGGTTCAGGGTAGCTACGAGCAGTACTTC,CASSLVQGSYEQYF